This T cell receptor (beta chain) is drawn from a study of blood T cell repertoires in COVID-19. Study overall: The samples span acute and convalescent COVID-19 from the United States, Italy and Spain. T cells, B-cell-depleted T cells, or PBMCs supplied cDNA or gDNA.

Deletions cut 5 bases from V and 2 bases from J, with 16 bases between. The CDR3 sequence is 15 residues long. CDR1 is SGHAT, CDR2 FQNNGV, per germline. The assay was immunoSEQ multiplex PCR, and TCRdb's table has in-frame clones only and misses some. The sample lists 300,000 to 400,000 clones, roughly 90% occurring once. The TCR sequence derives from a woman in her 30s with COVID-19, enrolled during active disease. Input material: peripheral blood. The gene calls are TRBV11-2 and TRBJ2-7; weak D call: TRBD2 (5 bases). The CDR3 protein is CASSQLAYTTYEQYF. CDR3 nucleotide sequence: TGTGCCAGCAGCCAGCTAGCCTATACCACCTACGAGCAGTACTTC.